The rows below give T cell receptor beta chains drawn from one sample of a study of cytomegalovirus exposure and HLA in healthy donors. The data were produced by immunoSEQ multiplex PCR, yet TCRdb's version contains in-frame clones alone and is incomplete. The data hold fewer than 120,000 clones, with roughly three quarters observed a single time. Sequenced sample: PBMCs. These receptors came from a man aged 25 to 45 in good health and CMV-seropositive. CDR3s include the opening cysteine and the closing phenylalanine or tryptophan. Fields, in order: D gene, V gene, J gene, clone size, CDR3 protein, CDR3 DNA. The D gene is left open where the match is weak. Not all rows give a size; the values are once, few, many and, for expanded clones, a class.

.	TRBV5-3	TRBJ2-7	.	CARSLEGRGGPVYEQYF	TGTGCCAGAAGCTTGGAGGGTAGGGGGGGCCCTGTCTACGAGCAGTACTTC
.	TRBV13	TRBJ2-5	.	CASSLGQGGGTQYF	TGTGCCAGCAGCTTAGGCCAGGGAGGGGGGACCCAGTACTTC
TRBD1	TRBV6-6	TRBJ2-7	.	CASSHTGGPYEQYF	TGTGCCAGCAGTCATACAGGGGGGCCCTACGAGCAGTACTTC
TRBD1	TRBV27	TRBJ2-1	.	CASSSWDRGDSEWNEQFF	TGTGCCAGCAGTTCATGGGACAGGGGTGATTCGGAATGGAATGAGCAGTTCTTC
TRBD1	TRBV29-1	TRBJ2-3	.	CSVAGTGRSSTDTQYF	TGCAGCGTAGCCGGGACAGGGAGATCTAGCACAGATACGCAGTATTTT
.	TRBV2	TRBJ1-1	.	CASRPWAGGAGTEAFF	TGTGCCAGCCGCCCGTGGGCGGGGGGCGCGGGAACTGAAGCTTTCTTT
.	TRBV5-6	TRBJ2-2	.	CASSLVSGIAGELFF	TGTGCCAGCAGCTTGGTTTCCGGTATCGCCGGGGAGCTGTTTTTT
TRBD2	TRBV2	TRBJ2-3	.	CASRGTSGGLSTDTQYF	TGTGCCAGCAGAGGGACCAGCGGGGGGCTTAGCACAGATACGCAGTATTTT
TRBD2	TRBV2	TRBJ2-5	.	CASSERTSTQETQYF	TGTGCCAGCAGTGAGAGGACTAGCACACAAGAGACCCAGTACTTC
.	TRBV5-1	TRBJ2-5	.	CASSFNREETQYF	TGCGCCAGCAGCTTTAACAGGGAAGAGACCCAGTACTTC
.	TRBV7-9	TRBJ1-1	.	CASSLGRATEAFF	TGTGCCAGCAGCTTAGGCAGGGCAACTGAAGCTTTCTTT
TRBD1	TRBV5-1	TRBJ1-1	.	CASSLDWDRMMNTEAFF	TGCGCCAGCAGCTTGGACTGGGACAGGATGATGAACACTGAAGCTTTCTTT
.	TRBV2	TRBJ2-5	few	CASSEGIGLEQETQYF	TGTGCCAGCAGTGAAGGTATCGGACTCGAGCAAGAGACCCAGTACTTC
TRBD1	TRBV6-1	TRBJ2-7	once	CASSSQTGGEEQYF	TGTGCCAGCAGTTCCCAGACAGGGGGGGAAGAGCAGTACTTC
.	TRBV7-6	TRBJ2-2	.	CASSLVGTLNTGELFF	TGTGCCAGCAGCTTAGTTGGGACTTTGAACACCGGGGAGCTGTTTTTT
.	TRBV12-5	TRBJ1-2	.	CASGLTPEGGYTF	TGTGCTAGTGGTCTGACACCGGAGGGAGGCTACACCTTC
.	TRBV19	TRBJ2-7	.	CASTPRRDSSYEQYF	TGTGCCAGTACCCCGAGGCGGGACAGTTCCTACGAGCAGTACTTC
.	TRBV7-3	TRBJ2-5	.	CASSPTGTEETQYF	TGTGCCAGCAGCCCCACGGGTACTGAAGAGACCCAGTACTTC
.	TRBV25-1	TRBJ2-2	few	CASTPGGGANTGELFF	TGTGCCAGCACCCCGGGTGGGGGGGCCAACACCGGGGAGCTGTTTTTT
.	TRBV13	TRBJ2-7	.	CASSQAPWDTPSYEQYF	TGTGCCAGCAGCCAAGCCCCGTGGGACACTCCCTCCTACGAGCAGTACTTC
TRBD1	TRBV18	TRBJ2-6	.	CASSFGLDRGSANVLTF	TGTGCCAGCTCCTTTGGCCTGGACAGGGGATCGGCCAACGTCCTGACTTTC
TRBD2	TRBV18	TRBJ2-5	.	CASSSLASGAGRETQYF	TGTGCCAGCTCATCCCTGGCTAGCGGGGCTGGTAGAGAGACCCAGTACTTC
TRBD2	TRBV6-4	TRBJ2-2	few	CASSALAGASTGELFF	TGTGCCAGCAGCGCCCTAGCGGGGGCCTCCACCGGGGAGCTGTTTTTT
TRBD2	TRBV7-6	TRBJ2-2	.	CASSLFSGGTGELFF	TGTGCCAGCAGCTTATTTAGCGGGGGTACCGGGGAGCTGTTTTTT
TRBD1	TRBV4-2	TRBJ2-7	.	CASSPQGGSYEQYF	TGTGCCAGCAGCCCACAGGGGGGTTCCTACGAGCAGTACTTC
.	TRBV4-2	TRBJ1-5	.	CASSQDGQSNQPQHF	TGTGCCAGCAGCCAAGATGGACAGTCCAATCAGCCCCAGCATTTT
TRBD2	TRBV18	TRBJ2-7	.	CASSLNSGGARDEQYF	TGTGCCAGCTCCCTTAATAGCGGGGGCGCCCGGGACGAGCAGTACTTC
TRBD1	TRBV5-5	TRBJ2-7	.	CASSSREQGPYEQYF	TGTGCCAGCAGCTCGAGGGAACAGGGGCCCTACGAGCAGTACTTC
TRBD1	TRBV5-1	TRBJ2-7	few	CASSPGQGQAEQYF	TGCGCCAGCAGCCCGGGACAGGGGCAGGCCGAGCAGTACTTC
.	TRBV12-2	TRBJ2-7	.	CASRHPPLVRGRNEQYF	TGTGCAAGTCGCCACCCTCCCCTTGTCAGGGGGAGGAACGAGCAGTACTTC
TRBD1	TRBV30	TRBJ1-1	.	CAWIQTGGLTEAFF	TGTGCCTGGATCCAGACAGGGGGTCTCACTGAAGCTTTCTTT
TRBD1	TRBV5-1	TRBJ1-4	few	CASSLEGQGSGNEKLFF	TGCGCCAGCAGCTTGGAAGGACAGGGATCTGGTAATGAAAAACTGTTTTTT